These 2 T cell receptor beta chains were sequenced from one sample in a study of T-cell memory formation after mild COVID-19. TCRdb called the 5' RACE reads again in MiXCR, with one record for every CDR3 protein. The sample includes 400,000 or so distinct CDR3 sequences, 20% of them seen just once. The sample comprised PBMCs or a T cell subset sorted from them (not recorded which). The receptors were gathered from an adult woman who had mild COVID-19 (a few samples of this study predate the infection). Cell type and time point are not known.

This sequence joins TRBV20-1 and TRBJ2-7; 12 positions agree with TRBD1. CDR3 length equals 15 residues. V dropped 5 bases and J dropped 1; count of bases not matched to a gene: 6. CDR1 and CDR2 from the germline V gene are DFQATT and SNEGSKA (reference sequence). The CDR3 bases are TGCAGTGCTGGGACAGGGGGCGCAGGGTCCTACGAGCAGTACTTC. It codes for CSAGTGGAGSYEQYF.

This clonotype was observed a handful of times. The CDR3 DNA reads TGTGCCAGCAGAAGGGATGGGGCAGCTAGCTCCTACGAGCAGTACTTC. This sequence encodes CASRRDGAASSYEQYF. This rearrangement joins TRBV6-2 or TRBV6-3 to TRBJ2-7, with a possible D match to TRBD1 (5 bases). V lost 6 bases and J lost 0, with 18 bases in between. CDR1 and CDR2 (germline): MNHEY, SVGEGT. The CDR3 covers 16 residues.